The rows below give T cell receptor beta chains drawn from one sample of a study of cytomegalovirus exposure and HLA in healthy donors. Here immunoSEQ multiplex PCR was the method, and the copy in TCRdb shows in-frame clones only, minus some. The sample has some 90,000 clones; about 81% are singletons. Sequenced material: PBMCs. All receptors come from a middle-aged man in good health and CMV-seronegative. Each CDR3 is given with its conserved first and last residue. Each record gives: CDR3 DNA, CDR3 protein, J gene, clone size, D gene, V gene. A D gene is named only where the DNA matches it firmly. Only some rows state a clone size, as once, few, many or a class for expanded clones.

DNA: TGTGCCATCAGTGAGCGGGGTGGGGAGACCCAGTACTTC
CDR3: CAISERGGETQYF
J: TRBJ2-5
size: NA
D: NA
V: TRBV10-3

DNA: TGTGCCAGCAGTGTCCCGGGGGGGACCAAAAACATTCAGTACTTC
CDR3: CASSVPGGTKNIQYF
J: TRBJ2-4
size: NA
D: TRBD2
V: TRBV25-1

DNA: TGTGCCATCAGGATACGGGGGGACACCGGGGAGCTGTTTTTT
CDR3: CAIRIRGDTGELFF
J: TRBJ2-2
size: NA
D: TRBD2
V: TRBV10-3

DNA: TGTGCCAGCAGTTGGACAGGGAGCACAGATACGCAGTATTTT
CDR3: CASSWTGSTDTQYF
J: TRBJ2-3
size: NA
D: TRBD1
V: TRBV6-1

DNA: TGTGCCAGCAGCTTGACCGGATCGCTGAGGGAGCCCCAGCATTTT
CDR3: CASSLTGSLREPQHF
J: TRBJ1-5
size: NA
D: NA
V: TRBV5-8

DNA: TGTGCCAGCAGCTTAAATCAGATCAGACTAGCCTCCACCGGGGAGCTGTTTTTT
CDR3: CASSLNQIRLASTGELFF
J: TRBJ2-2
size: NA
D: TRBD2
V: TRBV11-2

DNA: TGTGCCAGCAGGGGGGAGGATCAGCCCCAGCATTTT
CDR3: CASRGEDQPQHF
J: TRBJ1-5
size: NA
D: NA
V: TRBV2

DNA: TGCGCCAGCAGCTTGGAATCGGGGGTCCCACACTATAATTCACCCCTCCACTTT
CDR3: CASSLESGVPHYNSPLHF
J: TRBJ1-6
size: few
D: NA
V: TRBV5-1

DNA: TGTGCCATCAGTGTCACAGCGGGGGGGCAAGGGGACACCGGGGAGCTGTTTTTT
CDR3: CAISVTAGGQGDTGELFF
J: TRBJ2-2
size: NA
D: TRBD2
V: TRBV10-3

DNA: TGTGCCAGCAGTGCATACAGGGGAAGAGCTTCACCCCTCCACTTT
CDR3: CASSAYRGRASPLHF
J: TRBJ1-6
size: NA
D: TRBD1
V: TRBV25-1

DNA: TGTGCCAGCAGCATAAACAGGGAGCTCTTTTACTATGGCTACACCTTC
CDR3: CASSINRELFYYGYTF
J: TRBJ1-2
size: few
D: NA
V: TRBV9

DNA: TGCGCCAGCAGCGTGTCGACTGTAAACACAGATACGCAGTATTTT
CDR3: CASSVSTVNTDTQYF
J: TRBJ2-3
size: NA
D: NA
V: TRBV4-3

DNA: TGTGCCAGCAGTTATCAGAGTGGGGCTTCACCCCTCCACTTT
CDR3: CASSYQSGASPLHF
J: TRBJ1-6
size: NA
D: NA
V: TRBV6-5

DNA: TGTGCCACCACCCTAGGCTCGCCCTACAATGAGCAGTTCTTC
CDR3: CATTLGSPYNEQFF
J: TRBJ2-1
size: few
D: NA
V: TRBV27

DNA: TGTGCCAGCAGCCCCGACAGGAACTATGGCTACACCTTC
CDR3: CASSPDRNYGYTF
J: TRBJ1-2
size: few
D: NA
V: TRBV5-4

DNA: TGCGCCAGCAGCTTGGTTTCAGAAAGTAATTCACCCCTCCACTTT
CDR3: CASSLVSESNSPLHF
J: TRBJ1-6
size: NA
D: NA
V: TRBV5-1

DNA: TGTGCCAGCAGCCTACAAAGCGGGGCCGAGTTCTTC
CDR3: CASSLQSGAEFF
J: TRBJ2-1
size: NA
D: TRBD2
V: TRBV4-2

DNA: TGCGCCAGCAGCCAAGATCGGCAGGGAGGAGAAAAACTGTTTTTT
CDR3: CASSQDRQGGEKLFF
J: TRBJ1-4
size: few
D: NA
V: TRBV4-3

DNA: TGTGCCAGCAGTATAAACGGCAGGGCTTTGGGCACCATATATTTT
CDR3: CASSINGRALGTIYF
J: TRBJ1-3
size: once
D: NA
V: TRBV7-8

DNA: TGTGCCAGTAGTATAAGTTCTACGGTGAACACCGGGGAGCTGTTTTTT
CDR3: CASSISSTVNTGELFF
J: TRBJ2-2
size: once
D: NA
V: TRBV19

DNA: TGTGCCAGCTCACCACTTAGCGCGGGTCGCGAGCAGTACTTC
CDR3: CASSPLSAGREQYF
J: TRBJ2-7
size: NA
D: NA
V: TRBV18

DNA: TGCGCCAGCAGCTTGGTTACACAGTACAATGAGCAGTTCTTC
CDR3: CASSLVTQYNEQFF
J: TRBJ2-1
size: NA
D: NA
V: TRBV5-1

DNA: TGTGCCAGCAGCTCACCGGGACAGGGGAGATTCGAAGAGACCCAGTACTTC
CDR3: CASSSPGQGRFEETQYF
J: TRBJ2-5
size: NA
D: TRBD1
V: TRBV7-9

DNA: TGTGCCAGCAGCCCAAACAGGGAAACTAACTATGGCTACACCTTC
CDR3: CASSPNRETNYGYTF
J: TRBJ1-2
size: few
D: NA
V: TRBV5-4

DNA: TGCGCCAGCAGCCCGGAGGTCGGAGGGCATAATTCACCCCTCCACTTT
CDR3: CASSPEVGGHNSPLHF
J: TRBJ1-6
size: NA
D: NA
V: TRBV5-1

DNA: TGCGCCAGCAGCCCGGTATCGGGACAAGGTGTATCTGGGGCCAACGTCCTGACTTTC
CDR3: CASSPVSGQGVSGANVLTF
J: TRBJ2-6
size: NA
D: NA
V: TRBV5-1

DNA: TGTGCCAGCAGCGTAGATGCTAGCGGGGGCACAGATACGCAGTATTTT
CDR3: CASSVDASGGTDTQYF
J: TRBJ2-3
size: NA
D: TRBD2
V: TRBV9

DNA: TGCGCCAGCAGTGAGTGGGACAGGGGAGGTCAGCCCCAGCATTTT
CDR3: CASSEWDRGGQPQHF
J: TRBJ1-5
size: NA
D: TRBD1
V: TRBV10-2

DNA: TGTGCCAGCAGCCCAGTACAACCTAACACTGAAGCTTTCTTT
CDR3: CASSPVQPNTEAFF
J: TRBJ1-1
size: NA
D: NA
V: TRBV9

DNA: TGTGCCACCAGCTCAAGGGACACCTACTACGAGCAGTACTTC
CDR3: CATSSRDTYYEQYF
J: TRBJ2-7
size: once
D: NA
V: TRBV15

DNA: TGTGCCATCAGTGACCCCGACAGGGTCGGGTACGAGCAGTACTTC
CDR3: CAISDPDRVGYEQYF
J: TRBJ2-7
size: NA
D: TRBD1
V: TRBV10-3

DNA: TGTTCCAGCAGCTTAAATCTCGGGGAGGATGGCTACACCTTC
CDR3: CSSSLNLGEDGYTF
J: TRBJ1-2
size: NA
D: NA
V: TRBV7-9

DNA: TGTGCCAGCTCACCACCAACGGGACAGGGGGCGATCTCCTATAATTCACCCCTCCACTTT
CDR3: CASSPPTGQGAISYNSPLHF
J: TRBJ1-6
size: NA
D: TRBD1
V: TRBV18

DNA: TGTGCCAGCTCACCACCCTCACGGCGGGGGAGATACACAGATACGCAGTATTTT
CDR3: CASSPPSRRGRYTDTQYF
J: TRBJ2-3
size: NA
D: TRBD2
V: TRBV18

DNA: TGTGCTAGTGGTCTGGGGCCACTAGGGAATGAGCAGTTCTTC
CDR3: CASGLGPLGNEQFF
J: TRBJ2-1
size: once
D: NA
V: TRBV12-5

DNA: TGTGCCAGCAGGCCGGGACAGGGTAATTCACCCCTCCACTTT
CDR3: CASRPGQGNSPLHF
J: TRBJ1-6
size: once
D: TRBD1
V: TRBV6-5

DNA: TGTGCCAGTAGTATGGCGGGGAATCAGCCCCAGCATTTT
CDR3: CASSMAGNQPQHF
J: TRBJ1-5
size: NA
D: NA
V: TRBV19

DNA: TGTGCCAGCAGCTTAGACGGCGGTGACAATGAGCAGTTCTTC
CDR3: CASSLDGGDNEQFF
J: TRBJ2-1
size: NA
D: NA
V: TRBV7-2

DNA: TGTGCCAGCACCCGGGTAGTCAGTCAGCCCCAGCATTTT
CDR3: CASTRVVSQPQHF
J: TRBJ1-5
size: NA
D: NA
V: TRBV5-8

DNA: TGTGCCAGTAGTACTTCAGATACGCAGTATTTT
CDR3: CASSTSDTQYF
J: TRBJ2-3
size: NA
D: NA
V: TRBV19

DNA: TGTTCCAGCAGCTTAGAAGGGACAGGAGAACCCTACGAGCAGTACTTC
CDR3: CSSSLEGTGEPYEQYF
J: TRBJ2-7
size: NA
D: TRBD1
V: TRBV7-9

DNA: TGTGCCAGCAGTTTGAGCCAGGGGGCCTACGAGCAGTACTTC
CDR3: CASSLSQGAYEQYF
J: TRBJ2-7
size: NA
D: TRBD1
V: TRBV27

DNA: TGTGCCAGCAGCCTCGGAGAGGCAGGGAGGACAGATACGCAGTATTTT
CDR3: CASSLGEAGRTDTQYF
J: TRBJ2-3
size: NA
D: NA
V: TRBV5-4

DNA: TGTGCCAGCAGTTTATATGGGGAGGGGCCGACTGAAGCTTTCTTT
CDR3: CASSLYGEGPTEAFF
J: TRBJ1-1
size: once
D: NA
V: TRBV27

DNA: TGCGCCAGCAGCTTGTCGGGACAGTCTAACACTGAAGCTTTCTTT
CDR3: CASSLSGQSNTEAFF
J: TRBJ1-1
size: NA
D: TRBD1
V: TRBV5-1

DNA: TGCGCCAGCAGCCAAGATCCCTGGCAGTCGAACACCGGGGAGCTGTTTTTT
CDR3: CASSQDPWQSNTGELFF
J: TRBJ2-2
size: NA
D: NA
V: TRBV4-1